This is a list of T cell receptor beta chains from one sample in a study of T cells after yellow fever vaccination. A single record per CDR3 protein comes from TCRdb applying MiXCR to the 5' RACE reads. The sample carries 500,000 to 650,000 distinct CDR3 sequences, 17% recorded once. This material consisted of PBMCs, taken around 5 days after the first yellow fever vaccination. The receptors shown here come from a man between 18 and 29 years old who received the YFV17D yellow fever vaccine. Both conserved end residues are part of each CDR3. The order of the fields is CDR3 DNA, CDR3 protein, D gene, V gene, J gene, clone size. The D gene is left open where the match is weak. A row's size may be missing; if present it is once, few, many or a size class.

CDR3nt: TGCGCCAGCAGCTTGGCCTCGGACAGGGGAACCGGGGAGCTGTTTTTT
CDR3aa: CASSLASDRGTGELFF
d_gene: TRBD1
v_gene: TRBV5-1
j_gene: TRBJ2-2
abundance: few

CDR3nt: TGTGCCAGCAGATACAGGGGTGGGGAGACCCAGTACTTC
CDR3aa: CASRYRGGETQYF
d_gene: TRBD1
v_gene: TRBV27
j_gene: TRBJ2-5
abundance: .

CDR3nt: TGTGCCAGCAGCTTGGGGGGGCGCGGGGGCCTCTCCTACAATGAGCAGTTCTTC
CDR3aa: CASSLGGRGGLSYNEQFF
d_gene: .
v_gene: TRBV11-2
j_gene: TRBJ2-1
abundance: .

CDR3nt: TGTGCCAGCAGCTTATCCCTGGACGCGGCTCGAGTGTATTTT
CDR3aa: CASSLSLDAARVYF
d_gene: .
v_gene: TRBV11-2
j_gene: TRBJ2-3
abundance: .

CDR3nt: TGCGCCAGCAGCTTGGGGGGCAGGGGGTCTGCAGATACGCAGTATTTT
CDR3aa: CASSLGGRGSADTQYF
d_gene: TRBD1
v_gene: TRBV5-1
j_gene: TRBJ2-3
abundance: few

CDR3nt: TGTGCCAGCAGCCGTAACGGGAGGTCCGGGGAGCTGTTTTTT
CDR3aa: CASSRNGRSGELFF
d_gene: TRBD2
v_gene: TRBV6-1
j_gene: TRBJ2-2
abundance: few

CDR3nt: TGTGCCAGTGAGCGGACACTCGGGGTTTATGGCTACACCTTC
CDR3aa: CASERTLGVYGYTF
d_gene: .
v_gene: TRBV2
j_gene: TRBJ1-2
abundance: few

CDR3nt: TGTGCCAGCACTTTACAGGGGTCCGATGAAAAACTGTTTTTT
CDR3aa: CASTLQGSDEKLFF
d_gene: TRBD1
v_gene: TRBV12-3/TRBV12-4
j_gene: TRBJ1-4
abundance: few

CDR3nt: TGCAGTGCTAGAGATTTGCTAGCGGGGATCAATGAGCAGTTCTTC
CDR3aa: CSARDLLAGINEQFF
d_gene: TRBD2
v_gene: TRBV20-1
j_gene: TRBJ2-1
abundance: few

CDR3nt: TGCGCCAGCAGCAACCGGGACGGCATTCAGTACTTC
CDR3aa: CASSNRDGIQYF
d_gene: .
v_gene: TRBV4-3
j_gene: TRBJ2-4
abundance: .

CDR3nt: TGTGCCAGCAGCAAGACAGGGGGGGGTAGCGCTGAAGCTTTCTTT
CDR3aa: CASSKTGGGSAEAFF
d_gene: TRBD1
v_gene: TRBV7-6
j_gene: TRBJ1-1
abundance: few

CDR3nt: TGTGCCAGCAGTTATATCGGACAGAGGGACTATGGCTACACCTTC
CDR3aa: CASSYIGQRDYGYTF
d_gene: .
v_gene: TRBV6-2/TRBV6-3
j_gene: TRBJ1-2
abundance: few

CDR3nt: TGTGCCAGCAGTTTTATAACGGGGGGCTCGGTAGATACGCAGTATTTT
CDR3aa: CASSFITGGSVDTQYF
d_gene: .
v_gene: TRBV12-3/TRBV12-4
j_gene: TRBJ2-3
abundance: .

CDR3nt: TGTGCCAGCAGTTTTCGGACCAACTCCTACGAGCAGTACTTC
CDR3aa: CASSFRTNSYEQYF
d_gene: .
v_gene: TRBV6-2/TRBV6-3
j_gene: TRBJ2-7
abundance: .

CDR3nt: TGTGCCAGCTCACCATTAGCCGGGACAGGGTTGTACGAGCAGTACTTC
CDR3aa: CASSPLAGTGLYEQYF
d_gene: TRBD1
v_gene: TRBV18
j_gene: TRBJ2-7
abundance: .

CDR3nt: TGTGCCAGCAGCTTAGAAGCGGGGGTTTCCTATGGCTACACCTTC
CDR3aa: CASSLEAGVSYGYTF
d_gene: .
v_gene: TRBV7-6
j_gene: TRBJ1-2
abundance: few

CDR3nt: TGTGCCAGTCTTGACAGGTCTAGTAATGAGCAGTTCTTC
CDR3aa: CASLDRSSNEQFF
d_gene: .
v_gene: TRBV19
j_gene: TRBJ2-1
abundance: .

CDR3nt: TGTGCCAGCAGACATCCAGGGAGCAATCAGCCCCAGCATTTT
CDR3aa: CASRHPGSNQPQHF
d_gene: .
v_gene: TRBV27
j_gene: TRBJ1-5
abundance: .

CDR3nt: TGTGCCAGCACCAAGGAGGCCGGGGAGCTGTTTTTT
CDR3aa: CASTKEAGELFF
d_gene: .
v_gene: TRBV11-3
j_gene: TRBJ2-2
abundance: .

CDR3nt: TGTGCCAGTCATAGCGCAACAGGGGAGACCCAGTACTTC
CDR3aa: CASHSATGETQYF
d_gene: .
v_gene: TRBV2
j_gene: TRBJ2-5
abundance: .

CDR3nt: TGCAGTGCTAGGAATATTGCCCTGAACACTGAAGCTTTCTTT
CDR3aa: CSARNIALNTEAFF
d_gene: .
v_gene: TRBV20-1
j_gene: TRBJ1-1
abundance: few

CDR3nt: TGCGCCAGCAGCTTGGAAGCAGGGAGCGTTGAAAAACTGTTTTTT
CDR3aa: CASSLEAGSVEKLFF
d_gene: .
v_gene: TRBV5-1
j_gene: TRBJ1-4
abundance: few

CDR3nt: TGTGCCAGCAGCCTGCGGGGCGGTAAAGAGACCCAGTACTTC
CDR3aa: CASSLRGGKETQYF
d_gene: .
v_gene: TRBV3-1
j_gene: TRBJ2-5
abundance: few

CDR3nt: TGTGCCAGCAGCGTTAGTTGGGACCGAGAAAAACTGTTTTTT
CDR3aa: CASSVSWDREKLFF
d_gene: .
v_gene: TRBV9
j_gene: TRBJ1-4
abundance: .

CDR3nt: TGTGCCAGCAGCCCATTAGCGGCGGGACAGGGGGCGAACACCATATATTTT
CDR3aa: CASSPLAAGQGANTIYF
d_gene: TRBD1
v_gene: TRBV7-2
j_gene: TRBJ1-3
abundance: .

CDR3nt: TGCAGTGCTACTTTTAGCGGGGGGTTCCCCTACGAGCAGTACTTC
CDR3aa: CSATFSGGFPYEQYF
d_gene: TRBD2
v_gene: TRBV20-1
j_gene: TRBJ2-7
abundance: .

CDR3nt: TGCGCCAGCAGCCAAGAGAGCGCAGGTTGGGAGACCCAGTACTTC
CDR3aa: CASSQESAGWETQYF
d_gene: .
v_gene: TRBV4-1
j_gene: TRBJ2-5
abundance: .

CDR3nt: TGCAGTGCACCCCGGGAGGGAGGCAAAGAGACCCAGTACTTC
CDR3aa: CSAPREGGKETQYF
d_gene: TRBD2
v_gene: TRBV20-1
j_gene: TRBJ2-5
abundance: few

CDR3nt: TGTGCCAGCAGCTTAGACCCAGGCCTAAACACTGAAGCTTTCTTT
CDR3aa: CASSLDPGLNTEAFF
d_gene: .
v_gene: TRBV7-8
j_gene: TRBJ1-1
abundance: many

CDR3nt: TGTGCCAGCTCTTTAGGCGGAGGGTTGGGGCCCACAGATACGCAGTATTTT
CDR3aa: CASSLGGGLGPTDTQYF
d_gene: .
v_gene: TRBV27
j_gene: TRBJ2-3
abundance: .

CDR3nt: TGTGCCACCAGTCAGCGTTCTAATGAAAAACTGTTTTTT
CDR3aa: CATSQRSNEKLFF
d_gene: .
v_gene: TRBV24-1
j_gene: TRBJ1-4
abundance: few

CDR3nt: TGTGCCAGCTCACCAAGACTCCTCACCGGGACACAAAAAGCCAATTCACCCCTCCACTTT
CDR3aa: CASSPRLLTGTQKANSPLHF
d_gene: .
v_gene: TRBV18
j_gene: TRBJ1-6
abundance: .

CDR3nt: TGTGCCAGCAGTTACGGAGGGTGGTCACCCCTCCACTTT
CDR3aa: CASSYGGWSPLHF
d_gene: .
v_gene: TRBV6-5
j_gene: TRBJ1-6
abundance: .

CDR3nt: TGCGCCAGCAGCTTGACGGCCCCCAAGTCCTATAATTCACCCCTCCACTTT
CDR3aa: CASSLTAPKSYNSPLHF
d_gene: .
v_gene: TRBV5-1
j_gene: TRBJ1-6
abundance: few

CDR3nt: TGTGCCAGCAGCACCAGGGCCCAGCCCCAGCATTTT
CDR3aa: CASSTRAQPQHF
d_gene: .
v_gene: TRBV12-3/TRBV12-4
j_gene: TRBJ1-5
abundance: .

CDR3nt: TGTGCCAGCAGCCCACGGGGGTTAGGGTTAAGCTCCTACGAGCAGTACTTC
CDR3aa: CASSPRGLGLSSYEQYF
d_gene: .
v_gene: TRBV7-9
j_gene: TRBJ2-7
abundance: .

CDR3nt: TGTGCCAGCAGTTTAGGAGAGGGAGGAGAGACCCAGTACTTC
CDR3aa: CASSLGEGGETQYF
d_gene: .
v_gene: TRBV28
j_gene: TRBJ2-5
abundance: .

CDR3nt: TGTGCCAGCAGCCGGACAGGGCATGAGACCCAGTACTTC
CDR3aa: CASSRTGHETQYF
d_gene: TRBD1
v_gene: TRBV7-2
j_gene: TRBJ2-5
abundance: .

CDR3nt: TGCGCCAGCAGCTTGACAGGCGACCCTAACAATGAGCAGTTCTTC
CDR3aa: CASSLTGDPNNEQFF
d_gene: .
v_gene: TRBV5-1
j_gene: TRBJ2-1
abundance: many

CDR3nt: TGTGCCAGCAGCTTAAGGCCGGGGGGCTACTATGGCTACACCTTC
CDR3aa: CASSLRPGGYYGYTF
d_gene: .
v_gene: TRBV7-3
j_gene: TRBJ1-2
abundance: .

CDR3nt: TGTGCCAGCAGCCCTGGGGCGGCTAGCGGGTCTTACAATGAGCAGTTCTTC
CDR3aa: CASSPGAASGSYNEQFF
d_gene: TRBD2
v_gene: TRBV9
j_gene: TRBJ2-1
abundance: many

CDR3nt: TGCAGTGCTGTAGAGGTGGCTGAGCAGTTCTTC
CDR3aa: CSAVEVAEQFF
d_gene: .
v_gene: TRBV20-1
j_gene: TRBJ2-1
abundance: few

CDR3nt: TGTGCCAGCAGCTTAGATGAGAGACATACGCAGTATTTT
CDR3aa: CASSLDERHTQYF
d_gene: .
v_gene: TRBV7-9
j_gene: TRBJ2-3
abundance: .

CDR3nt: TGTGCCAGCAGCCCCGGGACAGTATTATGGAGCACAGATACGCAGTATTTT
CDR3aa: CASSPGTVLWSTDTQYF
d_gene: TRBD1
v_gene: TRBV11-1
j_gene: TRBJ2-3
abundance: .

CDR3nt: TGCGCCAGCATCCTGACCGGGACAGGGGGAGAGACCCAGTACTTC
CDR3aa: CASILTGTGGETQYF
d_gene: TRBD1
v_gene: TRBV5-1
j_gene: TRBJ2-5
abundance: few

CDR3nt: TGTGCCAGCAGCTTTGGTGAGACCGGTTGGTACGAGCAGTACTTC
CDR3aa: CASSFGETGWYEQYF
d_gene: .
v_gene: TRBV7-2
j_gene: TRBJ2-7
abundance: .

CDR3nt: TGCAGTGCTAGAGATATCAATCTTAATGAGCAGTTCTTC
CDR3aa: CSARDINLNEQFF
d_gene: .
v_gene: TRBV20-1
j_gene: TRBJ2-1
abundance: .

CDR3nt: TGTGCCACCAGTGATAACCAACAGGGAACGTGGGATACGCAGTATTTT
CDR3aa: CATSDNQQGTWDTQYF
d_gene: .
v_gene: TRBV24-1
j_gene: TRBJ2-3
abundance: few

CDR3nt: TGTGCCAGCAGGATGGGGGTAGAAGAAGAAAAACTGTTTTTT
CDR3aa: CASRMGVEEEKLFF
d_gene: .
v_gene: TRBV6-1
j_gene: TRBJ1-4
abundance: .

CDR3nt: TGTGCCAGCGTTGGGGCAGCCTTGAATTCACCCCTCCACTTT
CDR3aa: CASVGAALNSPLHF
d_gene: .
v_gene: TRBV6-2/TRBV6-3
j_gene: TRBJ1-6
abundance: .

CDR3nt: TGTGCCAGCAGTATACCGGGACGCTCCCCCCGATTC
CDR3aa: CASSIPGRSPRF
d_gene: .
v_gene: TRBV12-3/TRBV12-4
j_gene: TRBJ1-2
abundance: .

CDR3nt: TGTGCCAGCAGCCCGGGACTAGAGGACACCGGGGAGCTGTTTTTT
CDR3aa: CASSPGLEDTGELFF
d_gene: TRBD2
v_gene: TRBV6-1
j_gene: TRBJ2-2
abundance: .

CDR3nt: TGCGCCAGCAGCTTGCCGGGGGACATACTCGCCTCCTCCTACAATGAGCAGTTCTTC
CDR3aa: CASSLPGDILASSYNEQFF
d_gene: .
v_gene: TRBV5-1
j_gene: TRBJ2-1
abundance: .

CDR3nt: TGTGCCAGCAGAGTTAGCGGGGGAGGCACAGATACGCAGTATTTT
CDR3aa: CASRVSGGGTDTQYF
d_gene: TRBD2
v_gene: TRBV6-1
j_gene: TRBJ2-3
abundance: few

CDR3nt: TGTGCCACCTTCTCCGGGACAGCAAATTCACCCCTCCACTTT
CDR3aa: CATFSGTANSPLHF
d_gene: TRBD1
v_gene: TRBV7-2
j_gene: TRBJ1-6
abundance: few

CDR3nt: TGTGCCAGCACCGCGCAGCAGGAGACCCAGTACTTC
CDR3aa: CASTAQQETQYF
d_gene: .
v_gene: TRBV2
j_gene: TRBJ2-5
abundance: few

CDR3nt: TGTGCCAGCAGCTTGACGGACAGTTCCCCATATGGCTACACCTTC
CDR3aa: CASSLTDSSPYGYTF
d_gene: .
v_gene: TRBV7-9
j_gene: TRBJ1-2
abundance: .

CDR3nt: TGTGCCAGCAGTGAAGTGGGATTTGGAGGGGGCGGTCAGCCCCAGCATTTT
CDR3aa: CASSEVGFGGGGQPQHF
d_gene: TRBD1
v_gene: TRBV6-1
j_gene: TRBJ1-5
abundance: .

CDR3nt: TGTGCCAGTAGTACGCTGGACACGGGAGGTGAAAAACTGTTTTTT
CDR3aa: CASSTLDTGGEKLFF
d_gene: .
v_gene: TRBV19
j_gene: TRBJ1-4
abundance: few

CDR3nt: TGCGCCAGCAGCGTAAGCGGGGGGGCCCTCATTCAGTACTTC
CDR3aa: CASSVSGGALIQYF
d_gene: TRBD2
v_gene: TRBV5-1
j_gene: TRBJ2-4
abundance: few